This T cell receptor beta chain was profiled in a study of cytomegalovirus exposure and HLA in healthy donors. The PCR contained 60 Vbeta and 13 Jbeta primers. Data came from immunoSEQ multiplex PCR; TCRdb stores just in-frame clones and leaves some out. The data show more than 80,000 clones, around 82% seen once. V dropped 0 bases and J dropped 1 base, with 8 bases sitting between them. CDR3 length: 15 residues. Germline-derived CDR1 and CDR2 are LGHNA and YSLEER. The chain uses TRBV4-3 and TRBJ2-3, with D unresolved. The material sequenced was PBMCs. This TCR was recovered from a man over 45 in good health and CMV-seronegative. For the CDR3, the DNA is TGCGCCAGCAGCCAAGATAGAGGCGGCACAGATACGCAGTATTTT. This gives the protein CASSQDRGGTDTQYF.